What follows describes a single TCR beta chain. The sample comes from a study of Ad26.COV2.S vaccination and SARS-CoV-2 variants. The table came from immunoSEQ multiplex PCR; TCRdb's copy has only in-frame clones and leaves some out. Here the sample spans a few hundred thousand clones, under 90% being singletons. Indicated treatment: some 20 received Ad26.COV2.S at low or high dose, single or two shots; a few received placebo; per-sample allocation not given. Sampling occurred on day 63 after the first vaccine or placebo injection. Deletions cut 3 bases from V and 1 base from J, with 10 bases between. The CDR3 totals 16 residues. From germline, CDR1 is MGHRA and CDR2 YSYEKL.

The rearrangement joins TRBV4-1 to TRBJ2-6; TRBD1 or TRBD2 may be the D gene (5 bases each). The TCR was taken from a person between 18 and 65 years old who received the Ad26.COV2.S COVID-19 vaccine or a placebo. Source: peripheral blood, taken in a trial of Ad26.COV2.S vaccine versus placebo. Here the CDR3 reads CASSQGDGSGANVLTF. The CDR3, as DNA: TGCGCCAGCAGCCAGGGGGACGGGTCTGGGGCCAACGTCCTGACTTTC.